These T cell receptor beta chains were read from a single sample in a study of molecular identifiers for immune sequencing clone quantification. TCRdb ran MiXCR on the PCR reads and lists one entry per CDR3 protein. The data contain roughly 320,000 distinct CDR3 sequences, around 21% of them singletons. The source material was naive CD8+ T cells from blood, with Jurkat cell RNA spiked in. These TCRs come from a human donor in good health. Some libraries in this study had Jurkat cell RNA spiked in. The CDR3 runs from the conserved cysteine through the conserved F or W. D genes are given only for firm matches. Size values are once, few and many counts, or a class for expanded clones, and some rows have none.

d_call	v_call	clone_size	j_call	cdr3_aa	cdr3_nt
-	TRBV5-6	many	TRBJ1-1	CASSLGKVRTGNTEAFF	TGTGCCAGCAGCTTGGGGAAAGTGAGAACGGGGAACACTGAAGCTTTCTTT
-	TRBV20-1	few	TRBJ2-5	CSARPYSKETQYF	TGCAGTGCCCGTCCCTACAGTAAAGAGACCCAGTACTTC
TRBD1	TRBV29-1	many	TRBJ2-6	CSVEGATGGSSGANVLTF	TGCAGCGTTGAAGGCGCAACAGGGGGTAGCTCTGGGGCCAACGTCCTGACTTTC
-	TRBV4-3	many	TRBJ1-5	CASSQDVGYQPQHF	TGCGCCAGCAGCCAAGATGTAGGGTATCAGCCCCAGCATTTT
-	TRBV2	once	TRBJ2-1	CASRSGVYNEQFF	TGTGCCAGCAGGTCGGGGGTCTACAATGAGCAGTTCTTC
TRBD1	TRBV20-1	few	TRBJ1-1	CSVPGGTAFF	TGCAGTGTACCAGGGGGCACTGCTTTCTTT
TRBD1	TRBV19	few	TRBJ1-1	CASTTQGAYTEAFF	TGTGCCAGCACAACACAGGGGGCGTACACTGAAGCTTTCTTT
-	TRBV12-3/TRBV12-4	few	TRBJ2-4	CASSSFGSTGAPGIQYF	TGTGCCAGCAGTTCGTTTGGGTCCACTGGGGCGCCTGGGATTCAGTACTTC
TRBD1	TRBV11-2	few	TRBJ2-3	CASSLQDRALDTQYF	TGTGCCAGCAGCCTCCAGGACAGGGCATTAGATACGCAGTATTTT
-	TRBV7-2	many	TRBJ1-1	CASSAGLPEAFF	TGTGCCAGCAGCGCCGGACTGCCTGAAGCTTTCTTT
-	TRBV6-2/TRBV6-3	many	TRBJ2-2	CASSYGHTGELFF	TGTGCCAGCAGTTACGGACACACCGGGGAGCTGTTTTTT
TRBD2	TRBV6-6	many	TRBJ2-1	CASSNGGEQFF	TGTGCCAGCAGTAACGGGGGGGAGCAGTTCTTC
-	TRBV14	many	TRBJ2-2	CASSPRGPGELFF	TGTGCCAGCAGCCCCAGGGGTCCCGGGGAGCTGTTTTTT
-	TRBV7-8	many	TRBJ1-6	CASSRSGGGVFSLHF	TGTGCCAGCAGCCGCAGCGGAGGTGGGGTTTTTTCCCTCCACTTT
-	TRBV13	many	TRBJ2-4	CASSLADAKNIQYF	TGTGCCAGCAGCTTAGCAGACGCCAAAAACATTCAGTACTTC
-	TRBV4-3	many	TRBJ2-3	CASSQEETRFSYSTDTQYF	TGCGCCAGCAGCCAAGAGGAGACTAGGTTCTCCTATAGCACAGATACGCAGTATTTT
TRBD2	TRBV10-3	-	TRBJ2-1	CAISEDSGNYSEQFF	TGTGCCATCAGTGAGGATAGCGGGAACTACAGTGAGCAGTTCTTC
-	TRBV5-6	few	TRBJ1-1	CASSLDAGMAFF	TGTGCCAGCAGCTTGGACGCGGGGATGGCTTTCTTT
-	TRBV7-9	many	TRBJ2-7	CASSVGSFYEQYF	TGTGCCAGCAGCGTCGGCTCCTTCTACGAGCAGTACTTC
-	TRBV19	-	TRBJ2-5	CASSTGGEETQYF	TGTGCCAGTAGCACCGGGGGAGAAGAGACCCAGTACTTC
-	TRBV29-1	-	TRBJ2-1	CSGTRGVDEQFF	TGCAGCGGGACCCGCGGAGTAGATGAGCAGTTCTTC
-	TRBV9	many	TRBJ2-5	CASSSEGRTSETQYF	TGTGCCAGCAGCTCCGAAGGACGGACCTCCGAGACCCAGTACTTC
-	TRBV9	many	TRBJ2-3	CASSVGTARDTQYF	TGTGCCAGCAGCGTAGGGACGGCCCGAGATACGCAGTATTTT
-	TRBV12-3/TRBV12-4	many	TRBJ2-7	CASSAKRGRAEQWEQYF	TGTGCCAGCAGTGCCAAGAGGGGTCGAGCTGAGCAATGGGAGCAGTACTTC
-	TRBV29-1	-	TRBJ2-1	CSVEAEGGRSNEQFF	TGCAGCGTTGAAGCAGAGGGGGGAAGGAGTAATGAGCAGTTCTTC
-	TRBV12-3/TRBV12-4	many	TRBJ2-5	CASSPTDRQETQYF	TGTGCCAGCAGCCCGACGGACAGACAAGAGACCCAGTACTTC
-	TRBV18	many	TRBJ2-3	CASSPPGSGYTDTQYF	TGTGCCAGCTCACCACCGGGTAGCGGCTACACAGATACGCAGTATTTT
-	TRBV11-2	many	TRBJ2-7	CASSLGSRYEQYF	TGTGCCAGCAGCTTAGGGTCCAGGTACGAGCAGTACTTC
TRBD2	TRBV11-2	many	TRBJ2-3	CASSLVPSGGPVDTQYF	TGTGCCAGCAGCTTAGTCCCTAGCGGGGGACCGGTGGATACGCAGTATTTT
TRBD2	TRBV3-1	-	TRBJ2-2	CAGSQGAGTRTFWTGELFF	TGTGCCGGCAGCCAAGGGGCCGGGACTAGGACCTTTTGGACCGGGGAGCTGTTTTTT
TRBD2	TRBV7-6	many	TRBJ2-1	CASSLGGGSVNEQFF	TGTGCCAGCAGCTTAGGCGGGGGGTCCGTCAATGAGCAGTTCTTC